This passage covers 30 T cell receptor beta chains from one sample sequenced in a study of cytomegalovirus exposure and HLA in healthy donors (TCRdb year 2017). The receptor library was made with the immunoSEQ multiplex PCR assay. The multiplex PCR relied on a mix of 60 forward primers for TCR Vbeta segments and 13 reverse primers for TCR Jbeta segments. TCRdb retrieved this table from immuneACCESS and kept in-frame rearrangements only. Not all clones are present; in checked studies, unresolved V genes account for under half, and no reason is known for the remainder. This sample gives about 200,000 clones in total; roughly 80% of them show up just once. Clones ranked in the top ten supply about 0.2% of the sample. The specimen was PBMCs. The source is a girl aged 2-10 years in good health and CMV-seronegative.

The chain recombines TRBV6-1 with TRBJ1-2, with 9 bases that match TRBD1. Germline CDR1 reads MNHNS; CDR2 reads SASEGT. V trimming: 2 bases; J trimming: 8 bases; junction bases outside the gene matches: 6. This CDR3 is 14 amino acids long. Here the CDR3 reads CASSEPGQGKGYTF. In nucleotides, the CDR3 is TGTGCCAGCAGTGAACCTGGACAGGGGAAGGGCTACACCTTC.

The chain is built from TRBV5-1 and TRBJ1-2; 8 positions agree with TRBD1. V gave up 0 bases and J gave up 5 bases; unmatched junction bases: 6. The CDR3 runs to 15 residues. Germline V CDR1 and CDR2: SGHRS, YFSETQ. This chain's CDR3 is CASSLARGPQYGYTF. CDR3 in DNA: TGCGCCAGCAGCTTGGCCAGGGGGCCCCAATATGGCTACACCTTC.

The V and J genes are TRBV6-5 and TRBJ2-3, with D unclear. Germline CDR1 reads MNHEY; CDR2 reads SVGAGI. Trimming removed 5 bases at V and 1 base at J, with 10 bases between. The CDR3 is 14 amino acids. CDR3 sequence: CASSTRSRTDTQYF. CDR3 in DNA: TGTGCCAGCAGTACCCGTAGCCGCACAGATACGCAGTATTTT.

This clone was seen just once. The chain carries TRBV11-2 and TRBJ2-7; weak D call: TRBD2 (5 bases). The CDR3 has 13 amino acids. V was clipped by 5 bases and J by 0 bases, with 8 bases between them. Germline values: CDR1 SGHAT, CDR2 FQNNGV. The CDR3 protein is CASSPGTSYEQYF. CDR3 coding DNA: TGTGCCAGCAGCCCGGGAACCTCCTACGAGCAGTACTTC.

This clone was seen only a few times. The CDR3 bases are TGTGCCAGCAGTTACGAGCGGGGGAGCTACAATGAGCAGTTCTTC. As protein: CASSYERGSYNEQFF. J is TRBJ2-1 and V is TRBV6-6; 8 bases map to TRBD2. The CDR3 runs to 15 residues. V shed 2 bases and J 3 bases; nucleotides not matched to a gene: 3. Germline V CDR1 and CDR2: MNHNY, SVGAGI (reference sequence).

The chain recombines TRBV5-6 with TRBJ2-5; the D gene is possibly TRBD2 (5 bases). The CDR3 totals 13 residues. Germline values: CDR1 SGHDT, CDR2 YYEEEE. Trimming stripped 4 bases from V and 0 bases from J, with 7 bases between. CDR3 in amino acids: CASSTGNQETQYF. In DNA, the CDR3 is TGTGCCAGCAGCACCGGGAACCAAGAGACCCAGTACTTC.

This chain uses TRBV15 with TRBJ1-1; D unresolved. Trimming took off 0 bases at V and 1 base at J, with 6 bases between the two ends. The CDR3 has 14 residues. Germline V gives CDR1 LNHNV, CDR2 YYDKDF (reference sequence). CDR3 DNA sequence: TGTGCCACCAGCAGAGATCGCAGGAACACTGAAGCTTTCTTT. This encodes CATSRDRRNTEAFF.

The V and J genes are TRBV5-1 and TRBJ2-3; D might be TRBD2 (6 bases). CDR1 and CDR2 (germline): SGHRS, YFSETQ. V was cut by 6 bases and J by 8 bases, with 19 bases left in between. This CDR3 spans 14 amino acids. CDR3 region: CASNPSPGEGTQYF. Here the CDR3 DNA reads TGCGCCAGCAACCCCTCCCCGGGGGAAGGTACGCAGTATTTT.

The chain employs TRBV5-1 and TRBJ2-5, with D hard to call. CDR3 size: 14 residues. CDR1 and CDR2 (germline): SGHRS, YFSETQ. V lost 5 bases and J 4 bases, leaving 15 bases between the germline ends. CDR3 loop: CASSKLTPSETQYF. CDR3 nucleotides: TGCGCCAGCAGTAAACTGACTCCCTCAGAGACCCAGTACTTC.

This clone turned up a few times. The rearrangement uses TRBV18 and TRBJ1-6, with TRBD1 identical over 7 bases. This CDR3 has 14 amino acids. Germline CDR1 is KGHSH and CDR2 is LQKENI. Trimming at V came to 6 bases and at J to 7 bases, leaving 6 bases not matched to a gene. The CDR3 loop is CASSPGTENSPLHF. CDR3 nucleotides: TGTGCCAGCTCTCCCGGGACAGAGAATTCACCCCTCCACTTT.

The chain carries TRBV27 and TRBJ2-1; 12 bases are a match to TRBD2. This CDR3 contains 16 residues. Germline V gene sequence: CDR1 MNHEY, CDR2 SMNVEV (reference sequence). Germline trimming cut 5 bases from V and 7 bases from J; bases unmatched to any gene: 9. The CDR3 DNA reads TGTGCCAGCAGTACCCGGACTAGCGGGATTGTGAATGAGCAGTTCTTC. Translation gives CASSTRTSGIVNEQFF.

This chain uses TRBV6-5 with TRBJ1-1; D call uncertain. Trimming removed 5 bases at V and 5 bases at J, with 18 bases between. There are 15 residues in the CDR3. The V gene's germline CDR1 is MNHEY and CDR2 SVGAGI. CDR3 residues: CASSPFRYGGTEAFF. The CDR3 coding sequence is TGTGCCAGCAGTCCCTTTAGATATGGCGGAACTGAAGCTTTCTTT.

The chain recombines TRBV4-1 with TRBJ2-1, with 9 bases that match TRBD2. Germline V lookup: CDR1 MGHRA, CDR2 YSYEKL. CDR3 length: 16 amino acids. The trim removed 7 bases at V and 0 bases at J, leaving 7 bases unmatched. The CDR3 DNA reads as TGCGCCAGCAATAGCGGGGGCTGGAGCTCCTACAATGAGCAGTTCTTC. Translating gives CASNSGGWSSYNEQFF.

V and J are TRBV7-9 and TRBJ2-1; 8 nucleotides line up with TRBD2. Germline CDR1 is SEHNR and CDR2 is FQNEAQ (reference sequence). With V trimmed by 5 bases and J by 3 bases, 9 bases remained unmatched. The CDR3 runs 16 residues. CDR3 sequence (DNA): TGTGCCAGCAGCCAAGGTAGCGGGGAACACTACAATGAGCAGTTCTTC. Translated: CASSQGSGEHYNEQFF.

V usage is TRBV19 and J usage is TRBJ1-2, with 7 bases aligning to TRBD1. V lost 9 bases, J lost 4 bases, and 17 bases stayed unmatched. Looked up from germline, CDR1 is LNHDA and CDR2 is SQIVND (reference sequence). CDR3 length equals 16 residues. For the CDR3, the DNA is TGTGCCAGCCACCAGGGCGGGACAGCGGGCCTCTATGGCTACACCTTC. It encodes CASHQGGTAGLYGYTF.

This clone was recorded a few times. The genes are TRBV27 and TRBJ2-7, with D perhaps matching TRBD2 (5 bases). The CDR3 loop spans 16 amino acids. CDR1 MNHEY and CDR2 SMNVEV come from the germline V gene (reference sequence). V shed 2 bases and J shed 0 bases, with 14 bases lying between them. CDR3 in DNA: TGTGCCAGCAGTTTAGGTCGCCCCGGGATCTCCTACGAGCAGTACTTC. Amino acids: CASSLGRPGISYEQYF.

This clone was counted once. The genes are TRBV2 and TRBJ2-3; 7 nucleotides align to TRBD2. The CDR3 has 13 amino acids. J gave up 0 bases and V 11 bases, and 5 bases lay outside the gene matches. Per germline, CDR1 SNHLY and CDR2 FYNNEI. Here the CDR3 reads CAGGGTSTDTQYF. The CDR3 region has the DNA TGTGCCGGGGGGGGGACTAGCACAGATACGCAGTATTTT.

The J gene is TRBJ2-1, the V gene TRBV7-9, with TRBD1 matching 11 bases. With 5 bases clipped from V and 8 bases from J, the junction kept 5 bases outside the gene matches. The CDR3 extends over 14 amino acids. Germline V lookup: CDR1 SEHNR, CDR2 FQNEAQ (reference sequence). In nucleotides, the CDR3 is TGTGCCAGCAGCCTTAGGACAGGGGGCGATGAGCAGTTCTTC. Its translation is CASSLRTGGDEQFF.

This clone was found a few times. The chain joins TRBV5-4 to TRBJ2-5; tentatively, D is TRBD2 (5 bases). Germline V gives CDR1 SGHNT, CDR2 YYREEE (reference sequence). The CDR3 is 15 residues long. V gave up 4 bases and J gave up 0 bases, with 13 bases separating them. CDR3 amino acids: CASSTRTEYQETQYF. CDR3 bases: TGTGCCAGCAGCACCCGGACTGAGTACCAAGAGACCCAGTACTTC. Variable domain in full (rest from reference TRBV5-4 and TRBJ2-5): ETGVTQSPTHLIKTRGQQVTLRCSSQSGHNTVSWYQQALGQGPQFIFQYYREEENGRGNFPPRFSGLQFPNYSSELNVNALELDDSALYLCASSTRTEYQETQYFGPGTRLLVL.

The chain has TRBV4-1 and TRBJ1-2, with TRBD1 matching over 7 bases. The CDR3 has 17 residues. Per germline, CDR1 MGHRA and CDR2 YSYEKL. With 0 bases clipped from V and 1 base from J, the junction kept 8 bases outside the gene matches. The chain's CDR3 is CASSQDTGTVGNYGYTF. CDR3 nucleotides: TGCGCCAGCAGCCAAGATACGGGGACAGTCGGTAACTATGGCTACACCTTC.

The V and J genes are TRBV5-1 and TRBJ2-5; the D gene is possibly TRBD2 (6 bases). Germline CDR1 is SGHRS and CDR2 is YFSETQ. With 4 bases removed from V and 5 bases from J, the gap between germline ends came to 21 bases. The CDR3 consists of 16 residues. CDR3 in DNA: TGCGCCAGCAGCGGAGGACTAATAGCGGCGGGTGAGACCCAGTACTTC. Protein product: CASSGGLIAAGETQYF.

This clone was observed a single time. The chain has TRBV6-4 and TRBJ2-7; no definite D call. Germline V gene data show CDR1 as MRHNA and CDR2 as SNTAGT. The V gene lost 5 bases and the J gene lost 0 bases, with 23 bases spanning the gap. This CDR3 comprises 18 residues. As DNA, the CDR3 is TGTGCCAGCAGTCGCCGTTTTAATGGGCAGCCGAGCTCCTACGAGCAGTACTTC. Translated, it gives CASSRRFNGQPSSYEQYF.

This clone was found a few times. The DNA of the CDR3 is TGTGCCAGCAGCTTAGGAGGGAGCTTTACCGGGGAGCTGTTTTTT. Protein: CASSLGGSFTGELFF. The V gene is TRBV11-2, the J gene TRBJ2-2; D may be TRBD2 (5 bases). The CDR3 totals 15 residues. CDR1 and CDR2 from the germline V gene are SGHAT and FQNNGV. V was clipped by 1 base and J by 5 bases, with 11 bases between them.

This rearrangement joins TRBV6-1 to TRBJ2-6, with D possibly TRBD1 on 6 matching bases. V lost 4 bases and J lost 0, with 16 bases in between. Germline lookup yields CDR1 MNHNS and CDR2 SASEGT. The CDR3 totals 18 residues. The CDR3 DNA follows: TGTGCCAGCAGTGCGGACAGTGTCCAATTCTCTGGGGCCAACGTCCTGACTTTC. This translates into CASSADSVQFSGANVLTF.

The CDR3 DNA reads as TGTGCCAGCAGTCCCGCCGGGACAGTCACCTACGAGCAGTACTTC. Translation: CASSPAGTVTYEQYF. This rearrangement joins TRBV2 to TRBJ2-7; TRBD1 matches 7 bases. With V trimmed by 5 bases and J by 2 bases, 9 bases remained unmatched. This CDR3 contains 15 residues. Looked up from germline, CDR1 is SNHLY and CDR2 is FYNNEI.

The genes are TRBV4-1 and TRBJ1-1; no clear D gene. Germline V lookup: CDR1 MGHRA, CDR2 YSYEKL. Deletions cut 2 bases from V and 1 base from J, with 11 bases between. CDR3 length equals 15 residues. CDR3 bases: TGCGCCAGCAGCCAACTTATATCAGGGAACACTGAAGCTTTCTTT. It encodes CASSQLISGNTEAFF.

The rearrangement links TRBV19 to TRBJ1-2, with D maybe TRBD1 (5 bases). Germline CDR1 is LNHDA and CDR2 is SQIVND (reference sequence). Trimming left V 5 bases short and J 2 bases short, with 12 bases between. The CDR3 is 14 amino acids. The CDR3 region is CASSGGVPNYGYTF. The CDR3 nucleotides are TGTGCCAGTAGTGGAGGGGTCCCGAACTATGGCTACACCTTC.

The J gene is TRBJ2-3, the V gene TRBV4-2; no firm D call. The CDR3 contains 13 residues. Trimming left V 1 base short and J 6 bases short, with 8 bases between. In germline, CDR1 is LGHNA, CDR2 YNFKEQ. CDR3 in amino acids: CASSQGLSDTQYF. CDR3 bases: TGTGCCAGCAGCCAAGGTCTGTCGGATACGCAGTATTTT.

V is TRBV19 and J is TRBJ1-6; D gene uncertain. The CDR3 has 14 residues. V dropped 0 bases and J dropped 9 bases, with 9 bases sitting between them. Germline V gene lookup returns CDR1 LNHDA and CDR2 SQIVND (reference sequence). The CDR3 bases are TGTGCCAGTAGTATAGATCTAGGCGGTTCACCCCTCCACTTT. Translation gives CASSIDLGGSPLHF.

The CDR3 loop reads CASSSAQGQALETQYF. The CDR3 nucleotides read TGCGCCAGCAGCTCCGCGCAGGGCCAGGCGTTGGAGACCCAGTACTTC. The V gene is TRBV5-1, the J gene TRBJ2-5; weak D call: TRBD1 (5 bases). V was trimmed by 3 bases and J by 5 bases, leaving 20 bases between them. Germline CDR1 SGHRS, CDR2 YFSETQ. The CDR3 contains 16 residues.